A selection of T cell receptor beta chains follows, all from one sample in a study of spatial heterogeneity in lung cancer. TCRdb independently ran MiXCR on the 5' RACE reads; one entry per CDR3 protein. The table records 2,500 to 3,500 distinct CDR3 sequences, roughly 10% of them present only once. The sample here was lung tumor tissue, taken at surgery. The source of these receptors is a female donor with early-stage non-small cell lung cancer. Each CDR3 is given with its conserved first and last residue. The D gene is left open where the match is weak.

length | D | J | V | CDR3
19 | . | TRBJ2-6 | TRBV24-1 | CATSDLQRLRCSGANVLTF
14 | . | TRBJ1-4 | TRBV30 | CAWSASLGQEKLFF
9 | . | TRBJ2-7 | TRBV20-1 | CSIGQTNRF
13 | . | TRBJ2-2 | TRBV2 | CASQASSAGELFF
14 | . | TRBJ2-7 | TRBV9 | CASSVVPSSYEQYF
15 | . | TRBJ1-3 | TRBV12-3/TRBV12-4 | CASSRDGPSGNTIYF
14 | . | TRBJ1-5 | TRBV6-1 | CASSDIKGNQPQHF
15 | . | TRBJ2-5 | TRBV3-1 | CASSQEPLSGETQYF
15 | . | TRBJ2-1 | TRBV28 | CASSLVGTAYNEQFF
14 | . | TRBJ1-6 | TRBV20-1 | CSARGGGFDSPLHF
15 | TRBD2 | TRBJ2-1 | TRBV11-2 | CASSSQGLAPAEQFF
16 | TRBD2 | TRBJ2-1 | TRBV10-3 | CAISPVGAGGYNEQFF
14 | . | TRBJ2-2 | TRBV12-3/TRBV12-4 | CASSLDFYTGELFF
13 | . | TRBJ1-1 | TRBV4-1 | CASSLEGNTEAFF
15 | TRBD2 | TRBJ2-7 | TRBV12-3/TRBV12-4 | CASSRLAGTSYEQYF
15 | TRBD1 | TRBJ2-7 | TRBV7-6 | CASSLAGTGNYEQYF
13 | TRBD2 | TRBJ2-7 | TRBV20-1 | CSARERGGSEQYF
14 | . | TRBJ1-4 | TRBV6-5 | CASSFGRGNEKLFF
16 | . | TRBJ1-5 | TRBV12-3/TRBV12-4 | CASSLMAGGGNQPQHF
16 | TRBD2 | TRBJ2-3 | TRBV15 | CATSRGGGGGTDTQYF
13 | . | TRBJ2-1 | TRBV3-1 | CASSQEWYSQGFF
12 | . | TRBJ1-1 | TRBV5-4 | CASSLPNTEAFF
17 | TRBD2 | TRBJ2-1 | TRBV5-4 | CASSLAGGLAGKNEQFF
14 | TRBD2 | TRBJ2-3 | TRBV20-1 | CSAPLAGGADTQYF
15 | . | TRBJ2-7 | TRBV5-4 | CASSLIGGDTYEQYF
12 | . | TRBJ2-5 | TRBV6-2/TRBV6-3 | CASSYLMETQYF
12 | . | TRBJ2-7 | TRBV28 | CASSLGQYEQYF
17 | TRBD1 | TRBJ1-5 | TRBV12-3/TRBV12-4 | CASSLRTGMSSNQPQHF
15 | TRBD2 | TRBJ2-5 | TRBV7-6 | CASSLRGAGGETQYF
14 | . | TRBJ2-7 | TRBV11-2 | CASSPFQGIDEQYF
12 | . | TRBJ1-2 | TRBV12-3/TRBV12-4 | CASSEGNYGYTF
13 | . | TRBJ1-5 | TRBV4-2 | CASSQGEGQPQHF
14 | . | TRBJ2-3 | TRBV5-1 | CASSESVLRATQYF
15 | TRBD2 | TRBJ2-3 | TRBV20-1 | CSADSGLGVPDTQYF
14 | TRBD2 | TRBJ2-3 | TRBV11-3 | CASRGGGATDTQYF
13 | . | TRBJ1-1 | TRBV29-1 | CSVELVLGTEAFF
16 | TRBD2 | TRBJ2-5 | TRBV3-1 | CASSLRDSGVQETQYF
13 | TRBD1 | TRBJ2-4 | TRBV5-1 | CASSTGQANIQYF
14 | . | TRBJ2-7 | TRBV11-3 | CASSLMDPGSEQYF
15 | TRBD1 | TRBJ2-2 | TRBV3-1 | CASRLTGVDTGELFF
14 | . | TRBJ1-4 | TRBV29-1 | CSVRTVGTNEKLFF
16 | TRBD2 | TRBJ2-2 | TRBV2 | CASSLLAGGPTGELFF
13 | . | TRBJ2-2 | TRBV5-6 | CASSETPHGELFF
13 | TRBD1 | TRBJ2-3 | TRBV6-6 | CASKGASTDTQYF
13 | TRBD1 | TRBJ2-7 | TRBV6-1 | CASKMGQVYEQYF
15 | . | TRBJ2-1 | TRBV2 | CASSATGYLYNEQFF
14 | . | TRBJ1-2 | TRBV2 | CASSTPGQPYGYTF
15 | . | TRBJ2-1 | TRBV27 | CASSLLGGLGDEQFF
17 | TRBD1 | TRBJ2-4 | TRBV3-1 | CASHPGTGMGPKNIQYF
14 | TRBD1 | TRBJ2-7 | TRBV6-5 | CASSTGTGRVPQYF
16 | . | TRBJ2-2 | TRBV6-5 | CASSYEGSRGTGELFF
15 | TRBD2 | TRBJ2-3 | TRBV7-3 | CASSLAGETTDTQYF
16 | . | TRBJ1-2 | TRBV12-3/TRBV12-4 | CASSLWRQLSNYGYTF
17 | . | TRBJ2-3 | TRBV11-2 | CASSRRSLNRFTDTQYF